Listed below are T cell receptor beta chains from one sample, sequenced in a study of shared clonotypes between healthy human individuals. Profiled with immunoSEQ multiplex PCR; TCRdb holds only in-frame clones, not every one. The sample includes about 2 million clones, 85% to 95% of them seen just once. Material for sequencing was naive CD4+ T cells sorted from blood. The source of these receptors is a man in his late teens or twenties in good health. The CDR3 runs from the conserved cysteine through the conserved F or W. D genes are given only for firm matches. Some rows mark clone size as missing; the rest say once, few, many or name a class of expanded clone.

j_call: TRBJ2-5
d_call: .
v_call: TRBV27
clone_size: .
cdr3_aa: CASSPPRQRGHQETQYF
cdr3_nt: TGTGCCAGCAGTCCCCCCAGGCAGAGAGGGCACCAAGAGACCCAGTACTTC

j_call: TRBJ1-5
d_call: .
v_call: TRBV27
clone_size: .
cdr3_aa: CASSTDSNQPQHF
cdr3_nt: TGTGCCAGCAGTACAGATAGCAATCAGCCCCAGCATTTT

j_call: TRBJ1-1
d_call: .
v_call: TRBV19
clone_size: .
cdr3_aa: CASSVMNTEAFF
cdr3_nt: TGTGCCAGTAGTGTCATGAACACTGAAGCTTTCTTT

j_call: TRBJ2-1
d_call: .
v_call: TRBV4-1
clone_size: .
cdr3_aa: CASSQVLLPPDNEQFF
cdr3_nt: TGCGCCAGCAGCCAAGTACTGTTACCCCCTGACAATGAGCAGTTCTTC

j_call: TRBJ1-1
d_call: .
v_call: TRBV18
clone_size: .
cdr3_aa: CASASMNTEAFF
cdr3_nt: TGTGCCAGCGCCTCGATGAACACTGAAGCTTTCTTT

j_call: TRBJ1-4
d_call: .
v_call: TRBV5-1
clone_size: .
cdr3_aa: CASSVGSTEKLFF
cdr3_nt: TGCGCCAGCAGCGTGGGAAGCACGGAGAAACTGTTTTTT

j_call: TRBJ2-2
d_call: TRBD1
v_call: TRBV2
clone_size: .
cdr3_aa: CASSGQGATGELFF
cdr3_nt: TGTGCCAGCAGCGGACAGGGGGCTACCGGGGAGCTGTTTTTT

j_call: TRBJ1-1
d_call: .
v_call: TRBV6-5
clone_size: .
cdr3_aa: CASSRGGEAFF
cdr3_nt: TGTGCCAGCAGTCGTGGTGGTGAAGCTTTCTTT

j_call: TRBJ2-3
d_call: TRBD1
v_call: TRBV5-1
clone_size: .
cdr3_aa: CASSVGTGGEHTQYF
cdr3_nt: TGCGCCAGCAGCGTTGGGACAGGGGGCGAACATACGCAGTATTTT

j_call: TRBJ2-7
d_call: .
v_call: TRBV5-8
clone_size: .
cdr3_aa: CASSLAYYEQYF
cdr3_nt: TGTGCCAGCAGCTTGGCTTACTACGAGCAGTACTTC

j_call: TRBJ2-1
d_call: TRBD2
v_call: TRBV7-2
clone_size: .
cdr3_aa: CASSSRAGVGEQFF
cdr3_nt: TGTGCCAGCAGCTCAAGAGCGGGAGTAGGGGAGCAGTTCTTC

j_call: TRBJ2-2
d_call: .
v_call: TRBV5-6
clone_size: .
cdr3_aa: CASSSDPTGELFF
cdr3_nt: TGTGCCAGCAGCTCCGACCCTACCGGGGAGCTGTTTTTT

j_call: TRBJ1-6
d_call: TRBD1
v_call: TRBV30
clone_size: once
cdr3_aa: CAWSPGQGKFGLNSPLHF
cdr3_nt: TGTGCCTGGAGTCCCGGACAGGGGAAATTTGGTCTTAATTCACCCCTCCACTTT

j_call: TRBJ2-1
d_call: .
v_call: TRBV6-5
clone_size: .
cdr3_aa: CASSYGPLGNEQFF
cdr3_nt: TGTGCCAGCAGTTACGGGCCGCTGGGGAATGAGCAGTTCTTC

j_call: TRBJ2-5
d_call: .
v_call: TRBV7-2
clone_size: .
cdr3_aa: CASSLSWRVGETQYF
cdr3_nt: TGTGCCAGCAGCTTATCCTGGCGGGTCGGGGAGACCCAGTACTTC

j_call: TRBJ1-6
d_call: TRBD1
v_call: TRBV5-1
clone_size: many
cdr3_aa: CASSLRDSNSPLHF
cdr3_nt: TGCGCCAGCAGCCTCCGGGACAGTAATTCACCCCTCCACTTT

j_call: TRBJ1-1
d_call: .
v_call: TRBV9
clone_size: .
cdr3_aa: CASSVAQGLGTEAFF
cdr3_nt: TGTGCCAGCAGCGTAGCCCAGGGGCTAGGCACTGAAGCTTTCTTT

j_call: TRBJ2-3
d_call: TRBD2
v_call: TRBV27
clone_size: .
cdr3_aa: CASSLLGLAGSTDTQYF
cdr3_nt: TGTGCCAGCAGTTTATTAGGACTAGCGGGGAGCACAGATACGCAGTATTTT

j_call: TRBJ1-5
d_call: .
v_call: TRBV27
clone_size: .
cdr3_aa: CASSYQGLGNQPQHF
cdr3_nt: TGTGCCAGCAGTTACCAGGGGCTTGGGAATCAGCCCCAGCATTTT

j_call: TRBJ1-2
d_call: TRBD1
v_call: TRBV28
clone_size: .
cdr3_aa: CATTGQGINYGYTF
cdr3_nt: TGTGCCACCACCGGACAGGGTATAAACTATGGCTACACCTTC

j_call: TRBJ2-7
d_call: .
v_call: TRBV5-4
clone_size: .
cdr3_aa: CASSLVDSYEQYF
cdr3_nt: TGTGCCAGCAGCTTGGTGGACAGCTACGAGCAGTACTTC

j_call: TRBJ2-1
d_call: TRBD2
v_call: TRBV7-2
clone_size: .
cdr3_aa: CASSTQRLAGGNEQFF
cdr3_nt: TGTGCCAGCAGCACCCAAAGACTAGCGGGGGGCAATGAGCAGTTCTTC

j_call: TRBJ2-3
d_call: .
v_call: TRBV7-2
clone_size: .
cdr3_aa: CASRRTGTDTQYF
cdr3_nt: TGTGCCAGCAGGAGAACCGGCACAGATACGCAGTATTTT

j_call: TRBJ2-7
d_call: .
v_call: TRBV10-1
clone_size: .
cdr3_aa: CASSEPGGGGEQYF
cdr3_nt: TGCGCCAGCAGTGAGCCCGGGGGAGGGGGCGAGCAGTACTTC

j_call: TRBJ2-3
d_call: TRBD2
v_call: TRBV11-2
clone_size: .
cdr3_aa: CASSLALAGTDTQYF
cdr3_nt: TGTGCCAGCAGCTTAGCACTAGCGGGCACAGATACGCAGTATTTT

j_call: TRBJ2-7
d_call: .
v_call: TRBV27
clone_size: .
cdr3_aa: CASSPGDRNYYEQYF
cdr3_nt: TGTGCCAGCAGTCCCGGGGACCGCAACTACTACGAGCAGTACTTC

j_call: TRBJ1-2
d_call: .
v_call: TRBV5-1
clone_size: once
cdr3_aa: CASSPGHLSSDGYTF
cdr3_nt: TGCGCCAGCAGCCCCGGACACCTCTCATCGGATGGCTACACCTTC

j_call: TRBJ2-7
d_call: .
v_call: TRBV5-1
clone_size: .
cdr3_aa: CASSLGGGKYEQYF
cdr3_nt: TGCGCCAGCAGCTTGGGGGGAGGAAAGTACGAGCAGTACTTC

j_call: TRBJ1-6
d_call: .
v_call: TRBV9
clone_size: .
cdr3_aa: CASSGGTLNSPLHF
cdr3_nt: TGTGCCAGCAGCGGCGGGACACTGAATTCACCCCTCCACTTT

j_call: TRBJ2-7
d_call: .
v_call: TRBV7-2
clone_size: .
cdr3_aa: CASSSYYEQYF
cdr3_nt: TGTGCCAGCAGCTCGTATTACGAGCAGTACTTC

j_call: TRBJ2-7
d_call: .
v_call: TRBV9
clone_size: .
cdr3_aa: CASSPRQVLGSYEQYF
cdr3_nt: TGTGCCAGCAGCCCGAGGCAGGTTTTAGGTTCCTACGAGCAGTACTTC

j_call: TRBJ2-3
d_call: TRBD2
v_call: TRBV28
clone_size: .
cdr3_aa: CASSYPGLAGGSTQYF
cdr3_nt: TGTGCCAGCAGTTATCCGGGACTAGCGGGGGGAAGTACGCAGTATTTT

j_call: TRBJ2-3
d_call: TRBD2
v_call: TRBV5-1
clone_size: .
cdr3_aa: CASSPKREPWGTDTQYF
cdr3_nt: TGCGCCAGCAGCCCCAAGCGGGAGCCGTGGGGGACAGATACGCAGTATTTT

j_call: TRBJ1-2
d_call: .
v_call: TRBV14
clone_size: .
cdr3_aa: CASSQDLGYGYTF
cdr3_nt: TGTGCCAGCAGCCAAGATCTGGGCTATGGCTACACCTTC

j_call: TRBJ1-4
d_call: TRBD1
v_call: TRBV4-1
clone_size: .
cdr3_aa: CASSRTGVNEKLFF
cdr3_nt: TGCGCCAGCAGCCGGACAGGAGTTAATGAAAAACTGTTTTTT

j_call: TRBJ2-2
d_call: .
v_call: TRBV7-2
clone_size: .
cdr3_aa: CAEQGNTGELFF
cdr3_nt: TGTGCCGAACAGGGAAACACCGGGGAGCTGTTTTTT

j_call: TRBJ1-1
d_call: .
v_call: TRBV11-3
clone_size: .
cdr3_aa: CASSLQGEDTEAFF
cdr3_nt: TGTGCCAGCAGCTTACAAGGGGAGGACACTGAAGCTTTCTTT

j_call: TRBJ2-1
d_call: .
v_call: TRBV20-1
clone_size: .
cdr3_aa: CSAIPYNEQFF
cdr3_nt: TGCAGTGCTATCCCGTACAATGAGCAGTTCTTC

j_call: TRBJ1-6
d_call: TRBD1
v_call: TRBV9
clone_size: .
cdr3_aa: CASSVSTGGRGSPLHF
cdr3_nt: TGTGCCAGCAGCGTATCCACAGGGGGCCGGGGTTCACCCCTCCACTTT

j_call: TRBJ2-7
d_call: .
v_call: TRBV19
clone_size: .
cdr3_aa: CASSPAASYEQYF
cdr3_nt: TGTGCCAGTAGTCCAGCGGCCTCCTACGAGCAGTACTTC

j_call: TRBJ2-3
d_call: TRBD1
v_call: TRBV7-3
clone_size: .
cdr3_aa: CASSLTSLEDRDTDTQYF
cdr3_nt: TGTGCCAGCAGCTTAACGTCCCTAGAGGACAGGGACACAGATACGCAGTATTTT

j_call: TRBJ2-7
d_call: TRBD2
v_call: TRBV11-2
clone_size: .
cdr3_aa: CASSLDGTSGPDQYF
cdr3_nt: TGTGCCAGCAGCTTAGATGGGACTAGCGGGCCAGACCAGTACTTC

j_call: TRBJ2-7
d_call: .
v_call: TRBV6-1
clone_size: once
cdr3_aa: CASSERSKSSYEQYF
cdr3_nt: TGTGCCAGCAGTGAAAGGAGTAAAAGCTCCTACGAGCAGTACTTC

j_call: TRBJ2-3
d_call: TRBD1
v_call: TRBV7-2
clone_size: once
cdr3_aa: CASSPRQGVTDTQYF
cdr3_nt: TGTGCCAGCAGCCCCCGACAGGGGGTCACAGATACGCAGTATTTT

j_call: TRBJ1-5
d_call: .
v_call: TRBV6-5
clone_size: .
cdr3_aa: CASSYARGSNQPQHF
cdr3_nt: TGTGCCAGCAGTTACGCCAGGGGAAGCAATCAGCCCCAGCATTTT